The 22 T cell receptor beta chains given below trace back to one sample, sequenced in a study of blood T cell repertoires in COVID-19. This table comes from immunoSEQ multiplex PCR, and its TCRdb copy is limited to in-frame clones, with some not included. The sample lists a few hundred thousand clones; about nine tenths were seen once. Sequencing used peripheral blood. The receptors here all came from a man aged 18 to 30 with active or convalescent COVID-19.

V and J are TRBV7-9 and TRBJ1-1; D call uncertain. Germline V CDR1 and CDR2: SEHNR, FQNEAQ (reference sequence). Trimming shortened V by 1 base and J by 0 bases, and 9 bases separated the two germline ends. CDR3 length: 15 residues. CDR3 loop: CASSLGPGLNTEAFF. The DNA of the CDR3 is TGTGCCAGCAGCTTAGGACCGGGTTTGAACACTGAAGCTTTCTTT.

DNA of the CDR3: TGTGCCAGCAGCTTAAGTCCGGTAGTGACCGGGGAAGCGGACGAGCAGTACTTC. Protein product: CASSLSPVVTGEADEQYF. This chain joins TRBV7-2 and TRBJ2-7, with a possible D match to TRBD2 (5 bases). Germline loops: CDR1 SGHTA, CDR2 FQGNSA. The CDR3 sequence is 18 residues long. V lost 2 bases, J lost 5 bases, and 25 bases lay in between.

The chain uses TRBV5-1 and TRBJ2-5, with TRBD1 identical over 7 bases. CDR3 length: 15 residues. J was trimmed by 0 bases and V by 3 bases; bases with no gene match: 5. Germline V lookup: CDR1 SGHRS, CDR2 YFSETQ. This CDR3 is CASSYGQVNQETQYF. CDR3 sequence (DNA): TGCGCCAGCAGCTATGGACAGGTGAACCAAGAGACCCAGTACTTC.

The chain joins TRBV6-1 to TRBJ1-4; D is undetermined. Trimming took 0 bases from V and 0 from J, leaving 8 bases between them. This CDR3 has 16 residues. Germline loops: CDR1 MNHNS, CDR2 SASEGT. The CDR3 sequence: CASSEALSATNEKLFF. CDR3 in DNA: TGTGCCAGCAGTGAAGCCTTGAGTGCAACTAATGAAAAACTGTTTTTT.

The chain links TRBV7-3 to TRBJ2-3; 8 bases align to TRBD1. Germline CDR1 reads SGHTA; CDR2 reads FQGTGA. V shed 2 bases, J shed 6 bases, and the junction held 7 bases outside the gene matches. CDR3 length: 15 amino acids. The CDR3 is CASSLGQGAFDTQYF. CDR3 DNA sequence: TGTGCCAGCAGCTTAGGGCAGGGGGCTTTCGATACGCAGTATTTT.

J is TRBJ2-2 and V is TRBV7-6, with 8 bases that match TRBD2. The length of the CDR3 is 16 residues. The V gene's germline CDR1 is SGHVS and CDR2 FNYEAQ. V gave up 2 bases and J gave up 4 bases; unmatched junction bases: 6. As DNA, the CDR3 is TGTGCCAGCAGCTTACGTCGGGAGGGTGGCACCGGGGAGCTGTTTTTT. Its protein is CASSLRREGGTGELFF. Full variable domain (remainder filled in from reference TRBV7-6 and TRBJ2-2): GAGVSQSPRYKVTKRGQDVALRCDPISGHVSLYWYRQALGQGPEFLTYFNYEAQQDKSGLPNDRFSAERPEGSISTLTIQRTEQRDSAMYRCASSLRREGGTGELFFGEGSRLTVL.

This rearrangement joins TRBV14 to TRBJ2-5; 8 bases are shared with TRBD1. Germline-derived CDR1 and CDR2 are SGHDN and FVKESK. V lost 5 bases to trimming and J lost 1 base; unmatched junction nucleotides: 6. The CDR3 is made up of 15 amino acids. The CDR3: CASSSRTGLQETQYF. CDR3 in DNA: TGTGCCAGCAGCAGCCGGACAGGGCTCCAAGAGACCCAGTACTTC.

The rearrangement joins TRBV9 to TRBJ1-2; 8 bases align to TRBD1. Germline CDR1 reads SGDLS; CDR2 reads YYNGEE. The CDR3 extends over 15 amino acids. The trim removed 3 bases at V and 2 bases at J, leaving 6 bases unmatched. The CDR3 DNA follows: TGTGCCAGCAGCGCTCGGACAGGGAAGAACTATGGCTACACCTTC. It yields the protein CASSARTGKNYGYTF.

The rearrangement joins TRBV11-2 to TRBJ2-3; tentative D call: TRBD1 (6 bases). Trimming removed 5 bases at V and 6 bases at J, with 12 bases between. This CDR3 is built from 13 residues. Per the germline V gene, CDR1 is SGHAT and CDR2 is FQNNGV. The CDR3 loop is CASSRPGHDTQYF. CDR3 coding DNA: TGTGCCAGCAGCCGGCCGGGACACGATACGCAGTATTTT.

This chain's CDR3 is CASRPFRGGSNEQFF. Here the CDR3 DNA reads TGCGCCAGCAGACCTTTCCGCGGGGGGTCTAATGAGCAGTTCTTC. The rearrangement uses TRBV4-1 and TRBJ2-1, with 8 bases aligning to TRBD2. With V trimmed by 6 bases and J by 7 bases, 11 bases remained unmatched. Germline V CDR1 and CDR2: MGHRA, YSYEKL. The CDR3 contains 15 residues.

This chain joins TRBV5-1 and TRBJ2-7; TRBD2 matches 9 bases. J lost 3 bases, V lost 2 bases, and 12 bases had no gene match. The germline V gene has CDR1 SGHRS and CDR2 YFSETQ. The CDR3 consists of 17 residues. The CDR3 protein is CASSFPSGGPLLYEQYF. The CDR3 coding sequence is TGCGCCAGCAGCTTTCCCAGCGGGGGGCCCTTACTCTACGAGCAGTACTTC.

CDR3 nucleotide sequence: TGTGCCAGACGGGAGCTAGCGGGGGGGCCGGGTAGCACAGATACGCAGTATTTT. This gives the protein CARRELAGGPGSTDTQYF. The rearrangement uses TRBV6-4 and TRBJ2-3; 12 bases agree with TRBD2. Unmatched junction bases numbered 13, after V lost 9 bases and J lost 0 bases. The germline gives CDR1 MRHNA, CDR2 SNTAGT. The CDR3 consists of 18 residues.

This chain connects TRBV29-1 to TRBJ2-5, with 7 bases fitting TRBD1. The germline V gene encodes CDR1 SQVTM and CDR2 ANQGSEA. The CDR3 contains 13 residues. J lost 5 bases, V lost 2 bases, and 5 bases had no gene match. The CDR3 region is CSVETQGKETQYF. DNA of the CDR3: TGCAGCGTTGAAACACAGGGGAAGGAGACCCAGTACTTC.

This clone has just a few counts. The chain combines TRBV7-3 with TRBJ2-1, with 8 bases identical to TRBD1. The germline V gene encodes CDR1 SGHTA and CDR2 FQGTGA. This CDR3 spans 15 amino acids. Germline trimming cut 2 bases from V and 0 bases from J; bases unmatched to any gene: 0. CDR3 sequence reads: CASSLDRGSYNEQFF. CDR3 nucleotides: TGTGCCAGCAGCTTAGACAGGGGCTCCTACAATGAGCAGTTCTTC.

V usage is TRBV28 and J usage is TRBJ2-3, with D possibly being TRBD1 (6 bases). Germline V gives CDR1 MDHEN, CDR2 SYDVKM. This CDR3 region has 14 residues. V lost 6 bases to trimming and J lost 7 bases, with 17 bases between them. CDR3 in DNA: TGTGCCAGCAGAGGGCCAGGGGACGGGAATACGCAGTATTTT. As protein: CASRGPGDGNTQYF.

Concerning this clone: Other DNA sequences in the same sample also yield this CDR3. This chain connects TRBV5-1 to TRBJ2-7; TRBD2 agrees at 12 bases. CDR1 is SGHRS and CDR2 is YFSETQ in the germline V gene. With V trimmed by 8 bases and J by 3 bases, 6 bases remained unmatched. This CDR3 contains 14 residues. Here the CDR3 reads CASRTGLAGYEQYF. The CDR3 region has the DNA TGCGCCAGTAGGACGGGACTAGCGGGCTACGAGCAGTACTTC.

The chain combines TRBV27 with TRBJ1-1, with D tentatively TRBD1 (6 bases). Trimming removed 6 bases from V and 1 base from J, with 18 bases in between. Germline CDR1 is MNHEY and CDR2 is SMNVEV (reference sequence). This CDR3 contains 16 residues. CDR3 in amino acids: CASRPTGPLRNTEAFF. DNA for the CDR3: TGTGCCAGCAGACCTACAGGGCCCTTACGGAACACTGAAGCTTTCTTT.

This chain links TRBV10-3 with TRBJ1-2, with D unresolved. From germline, CDR1 is ENHRY and CDR2 SYGVKD. There are 14 residues in the CDR3. Trimming removed 3 bases from V and 4 bases from J, with 12 bases in between. CDR3 loop: CAISDGRLLYGYTF. For the CDR3, the DNA is TGTGCCATCAGTGACGGGAGACTTCTCTATGGCTACACCTTC.

The gene calls are TRBV18 and TRBJ2-1; possible D gene TRBD2, 5 bases. The CDR3 consists of 11 residues. Germline V gene data show CDR1 as KGHSH and CDR2 as LQKENI. V lost 2 bases and J lost 9, with 5 bases in between. CDR3 in DNA: TGTGCCAGCTCACCAGGAGGTGAGCAGTTCTTC. Translating it yields CASSPGGEQFF.

The CDR3 DNA reads TGTGCCAGCAGTGCTTGGCTAGTCAGCACCGGGGAGCTGTTTTTT. Amino acids: CASSAWLVSTGELFF. This sequence joins TRBV2 and TRBJ2-2, with D unresolved. V was shortened by 4 bases and J by 4 bases, with 13 bases between the two germline ends. The length of the CDR3 is 15 residues. Germline V gene sequence: CDR1 SNHLY, CDR2 FYNNEI.

Points on this clone: A read error may account for a junction end that differs from germline. This chain connects TRBV5-6 to TRBJ1-2, with D hard to call. The CDR3 has 10 amino acids. CDR1 SGHDT and CDR2 YYEEEE come from the germline V gene. The CDR3 nucleotides are TGTGCCAGCAGCTTGGAATTAACTCCCTTC. Protein sequence: CASSLELTPF.

V and J are TRBV11-3 and TRBJ1-1; D gene ambiguous. There are 13 residues in the CDR3. Germline V gene data show CDR1 as SGHNT and CDR2 as YENEEA. Trimming cost V 0 bases and J 3 bases, with 5 bases left between them. In DNA, the CDR3 is TGTGCCAGCAGCTTAGAGGCGGACACTGAAGCTTTCTTT. This codes for CASSLEADTEAFF.